The rows below give T cell receptor beta chains drawn from one sample of a study of blood T cells in healthy people across ages. TCRdb ran MiXCR on the 5' RACE reads and lists one entry per CDR3 protein. The sample includes around 1,700,000 distinct CDR3 sequences, approximately 30% of them seen just once. The sequenced material came from blood. The receptors were sampled from a woman aged 25 to 45 in good health. Each CDR3 is given with its conserved first and last residue. D genes are given only for firm matches. Size values are once, few and many counts, or a class for expanded clones, and some rows have none.

NA | TRBJ1-1 | TRBV28 | NA | CASSPGGSTPEAFF | TGTGCCAGCAGTCCTGGGGGCAGCACCCCTGAAGCTTTCTTT
NA | TRBJ2-1 | TRBV19 | NA | CASSIRTLDEQFF | TGTGCCAGTAGTATACGAACCTTGGATGAGCAGTTCTTC
NA | TRBJ2-1 | TRBV30 | NA | CAWSVKPRPGEQFF | TGTGCCTGGAGTGTAAAGCCTAGGCCGGGAGAGCAGTTCTTC
NA | TRBJ2-3 | TRBV19 | NA | CASSIAPRSTQYF | TGTGCCAGTAGTATAGCCCCCCGTTCCACGCAGTATTTT
TRBD2 | TRBJ2-7 | TRBV9 | NA | CASSKGLAGGTYEQYF | TGTGCCAGCAGCAAGGGACTAGCGGGAGGCACCTACGAGCAGTACTTC
NA | TRBJ2-3 | TRBV20-1 | NA | CSAANPRTGAVSTDTQYF | TGCAGTGCCGCTAACCCAAGGACGGGGGCGGTTAGCACAGATACGCAGTATTTT
TRBD2 | TRBJ2-5 | TRBV7-2 | NA | CASNLAGARQETQYF | TGTGCCAGCAATTTGGCGGGAGCAAGACAAGAGACCCAGTACTTC
NA | TRBJ2-6 | TRBV10-2 | NA | CASSVAGANVRTF | TGCGCCAGCAGTGTAGCAGGGGCCAACGTCCGGACTTTC
TRBD1 | TRBJ2-7 | TRBV2 | NA | CASSEGTGGLHEQYF | TGTGCCAGCAGTGAAGGGACAGGGGGTCTACACGAGCAGTACTTC
NA | TRBJ2-5 | TRBV10-2 | many | CASGGKGVGQETQYF | TGCGCCAGCGGGGGGAAGGGGGTGGGTCAAGAGACCCAGTACTTC
NA | TRBJ2-1 | TRBV7-9 | NA | CASSPVPNEQFF | TGTGCCAGCAGCCCAGTCCCCAATGAGCAGTTCTTC
NA | TRBJ2-5 | TRBV11-2 | few | CASSSPQGETQYF | TGTGCCAGCAGCTCCCCGCAGGGGGAGACCCAGTACTTC
TRBD1 | TRBJ2-7 | TRBV4-1 | many | CASSQAGGNGEQYF | TGCGCCAGCAGCCAAGCAGGGGGTAACGGCGAGCAGTACTTC
NA | TRBJ1-1 | TRBV6-5 | few | CASSYLPEGGTEAFF | TGTGCCAGCAGTTACCTCCCGGAGGGAGGAACTGAAGCTTTCTTT
NA | TRBJ2-1 | TRBV3-1 | NA | CASSPLGPFSYEQFF | TGTGCCAGCTCCCCCCTAGGACCCTTCTCCTACGAGCAGTTCTTC
NA | TRBJ2-7 | TRBV25-1 | NA | CASSESSSPIPPYEQYF | TGTGCCAGCAGTGAATCTAGCAGCCCAATTCCACCTTACGAGCAGTACTTC
NA | TRBJ2-7 | TRBV2 | NA | CASTRTSYEQYF | TGTGCCAGCACCCGGACCTCTTACGAGCAGTACTTC
NA | TRBJ2-3 | TRBV4-2 | few | CASSQVWGPSTDTQYF | TGTGCCAGCAGCCAAGTCTGGGGCCCATCCACAGATACGCAGTATTTT
TRBD1 | TRBJ2-5 | TRBV6-2/TRBV6-3 | NA | CASSKAGTGGCETQYF | TGTGCCAGCAGTAAAGCCGGGACAGGGGGTTGTGAGACCCAGTACTTC
TRBD2 | TRBJ2-7 | TRBV15 | few | CATSRVGGGSTYEQYF | TGTGCCACCAGCAGAGTGGGGGGAGGGTCCACCTACGAGCAGTACTTC
NA | TRBJ2-7 | TRBV25-1 | NA | CASSGYLGYEQYF | TGTGCCAGCAGTGGGTATCTAGGCTACGAGCAGTACTTC
TRBD1 | TRBJ2-7 | TRBV29-1 | many | CSVEGTGAYEQYF | TGCAGCGTGGAGGGGACAGGGGCCTACGAGCAGTACTTC
TRBD2 | TRBJ2-7 | TRBV5-5 | many | CASSLSGVEQYF | TGTGCCAGCAGCTTGAGCGGGGTCGAGCAGTACTTC
TRBD2 | TRBJ2-1 | TRBV18 | few | CASSPRTRMGNEQFF | TGTGCCAGCTCACCGCGGACTAGAATGGGCAATGAGCAGTTCTTC
TRBD1 | TRBJ1-2 | TRBV6-2/TRBV6-3 | many | CASTDRVYGYTF | TGTGCCAGCACGGACAGGGTCTATGGCTACACCTTC
NA | TRBJ2-7 | TRBV2 | NA | CASSEVSVGYEQYF | TGTGCCAGCAGTGAAGTATCCGTTGGGTACGAGCAGTACTTC
NA | TRBJ1-2 | TRBV30 | many | CAWSVTRGGYTF | TGTGCCTGGAGTGTAACCCGGGGCGGCTACACCTTC
NA | TRBJ2-1 | TRBV7-2 | NA | CASSPGLTGEQFF | TGTGCCAGCAGCCCCGGGCTTACGGGTGAGCAGTTCTTC
TRBD1 | TRBJ2-5 | TRBV29-1 | many | CSVEPGQVTQETQYF | TGCAGCGTTGAACCGGGACAGGTAACTCAAGAGACCCAGTACTTC
TRBD2 | TRBJ2-1 | TRBV7-2 | NA | CASSSPGGRVYNEQFF | TGTGCCAGCAGCTCACCAGGCGGGAGGGTGTACAATGAGCAGTTCTTC
TRBD2 | TRBJ2-7 | TRBV5-1 | few | CASSLASVGGAYEQYF | TGCGCCAGCAGCTTGGCCTCCGTCGGGGGGGCATACGAGCAGTACTTC
NA | TRBJ2-7 | TRBV20-1 | NA | CSARDPQAGHYNEQYF | TGCAGTGCTAGAGATCCTCAAGCCGGACACTACAATGAGCAGTACTTC
TRBD2 | TRBJ2-1 | TRBV6-1 | few | CASSEKGRGGYNEQFF | TGTGCCAGCAGTGAAAAGGGGCGGGGGGGTTACAATGAGCAGTTCTTC
NA | TRBJ1-2 | TRBV28 | NA | CASSRLSTGYGYTF | TGTGCCAGCAGTCGTCTGTCGACAGGATATGGCTACACCTTC
TRBD1 | TRBJ1-1 | TRBV28 | NA | CASSLSQGAGNTEAFF | TGTGCCAGCAGTTTGAGCCAGGGGGCGGGTAACACTGAAGCTTTCTTT
NA | TRBJ2-7 | TRBV5-1 | many | CASRSPERSYEQYF | TGCGCCAGCAGATCCCCGGAGCGGTCCTACGAGCAGTACTTC
TRBD1 | TRBJ1-5 | TRBV10-3 | NA | CAISEFQGAINQPQHF | TGTGCCATCAGTGAGTTCCAGGGGGCTATCAATCAGCCCCAGCATTTT
NA | TRBJ1-2 | TRBV10-3 | few | CAISGAVNYGYTF | TGTGCCATCAGTGGGGCTGTGAACTATGGCTACACCTTC
NA | TRBJ2-5 | TRBV4-1 | few | CASSQLEVGETQYF | TGCGCCAGCAGCCAGCTCGAGGTTGGAGAGACCCAGTACTTC
NA | TRBJ1-6 | TRBV4-1 | NA | CASSLEPLLYSPLHF | TGCGCCAGCAGCCTCGAACCCCTTCTCTATTCACCCCTCCACTTT
NA | TRBJ2-7 | TRBV9 | many | CASSFGGGSAYEQYF | TGTGCCAGCAGCTTCGGAGGGGGCTCCGCATACGAGCAGTACTTC
NA | TRBJ2-1 | TRBV7-6 | NA | CASSLEVWGADNEQFF | TGTGCCAGCAGCTTAGAGGTGTGGGGGGCAGACAATGAGCAGTTCTTC
TRBD1 | TRBJ1-5 | TRBV2 | few | CASSVTGRDQPQHF | TGTGCCAGCAGTGTGACAGGGCGAGATCAGCCCCAGCATTTT
NA | TRBJ2-7 | TRBV20-1 | many | CSARDGEVEKDEQYF | TGCAGTGCTAGAGATGGTGAAGTCGAGAAAGACGAGCAGTACTTC
NA | TRBJ2-1 | TRBV5-1 | NA | CASSLEVRDDEQFF | TGCGCCAGCAGCTTGGAGGTCAGGGACGATGAGCAGTTCTTC
TRBD2 | TRBJ2-1 | TRBV4-2 | NA | CASSQDVTSGHNEQFF | TGTGCCAGCAGCCAAGATGTGACTAGCGGACACAATGAGCAGTTCTTC
TRBD1 | TRBJ1-4 | TRBV7-6 | few | CASSTVETGATNEKRFF | TGTGCCAGCAGCACGGTAGAGACAGGGGCCACTAATGAAAAACGGTTTTTT
TRBD2 | TRBJ2-7 | TRBV10-3 | few | CAIGLGGFDEQYF | TGTGCCATCGGCCTGGGAGGGTTCGACGAGCAGTACTTC
TRBD2 | TRBJ2-5 | TRBV20-1 | many | CSAWTSENRKTQYF | TGCAGTGCTTGGACTAGCGAGAATAGAAAGACCCAGTACTTC
NA | TRBJ2-1 | TRBV20-1 | NA | CSARARTESYNEQFF | TGCAGTGCTAGAGCAAGAACAGAGTCATACAATGAGCAGTTCTTC
TRBD1 | TRBJ2-3 | TRBV5-1 | once | CASSPGQFPDTQYF | TGCGCCAGCAGCCCGGGACAGTTTCCAGATACGCAGTATTTT
NA | TRBJ2-7 | TRBV5-6 | few | CASRDTISYEQYF | TGTGCCAGCAGGGACACGATTTCCTACGAGCAGTACTTC
NA | TRBJ2-5 | TRBV5-1 | NA | CASSPGTPGRETQYF | TGCGCCAGCAGCCCCGGGACTCCTGGGAGGGAGACCCAGTACTTC
NA | TRBJ1-5 | TRBV20-1 | NA | CSARQGTSNQPQHF | TGCAGTGCTAGACAGGGGACAAGCAATCAGCCCCAGCATTTT
NA | TRBJ2-3 | TRBV11-2 | few | CASSVPRGADTQYF | TGTGCCAGCAGCGTTCCCCGCGGGGCAGATACGCAGTATTTT